These 16 T cell receptor beta chains came from one sample sequenced in a study of cytomegalovirus exposure and HLA in healthy donors. 13 Jbeta primers and 60 Vbeta primers were used for the PCR. Assay used: immunoSEQ multiplex PCR; TCRdb lists only in-frame clones, some missing. The repertoire holds about 100,000 clones, with approximately 74% as singletons. The sequenced sample was PBMCs. These receptors originate from a woman aged 40 to 49 in good health and CMV-seronegative.

V gene TRBV4-2 combines with J gene TRBJ2-5; no reliable D call. The germline V and J ends were trimmed by 3 bases and 4 bases, with 9 bases remaining between them. The CDR3 totals 13 residues. The germline CDR1 and CDR2 sequences are LGHNA and YNFKEQ. CDR3 bases: TGTGCCAGCAGCCAGCTAGATCGAGAGACCCAGTACTTC. Its translation is CASSQLDRETQYF.

This rearrangement joins TRBV10-2 to TRBJ1-5, with D perhaps matching TRBD1 (5 bases). Germline CDR1 reads WSHSY; CDR2 reads SAAADI. V dropped 0 bases and J dropped 7 bases, with 10 bases sitting between them. The CDR3 contains 14 residues. The CDR3 reads CASSESRGDQPQHF. CDR3 DNA: TGCGCCAGCAGTGAGTCCCGGGGGGACCAGCCCCAGCATTTT.

The gene calls are TRBV6-5 and TRBJ2-7, with TRBD2 identical over 14 bases. This CDR3 has 16 residues. Trimming took 0 bases from V and 3 from J; bases not matched to a gene: 1. Germline values: CDR1 MNHEY, CDR2 SVGAGI. CDR3 coding DNA: TGTGCCAGCAGTTACTCGGGGACTAGCGGGAGCTACGAGCAGTACTTC. Its protein is CASSYSGTSGSYEQYF.

This rearrangement joins TRBV2 to TRBJ2-1; maybe TRBD1 (6 bases). This CDR3 spans 15 amino acids. CDR1 is SNHLY, CDR2 FYNNEI, per germline. V gave up 1 base and J gave up 8 bases, with 15 bases separating them. In nucleotides, the CDR3 is TGTGCCAGCAGTGAAGGGGGGCGACCCAAGGATGAGCAGTTCTTC. It specifies CASSEGGRPKDEQFF.

V gene TRBV10-1 combines with J gene TRBJ2-3; D gene unclear. Trimming shortened V by 7 bases and J by 5 bases, and 13 bases separated the two germline ends. CDR1 WNHNN and CDR2 SYGVQD come from the germline V gene (reference sequence). This CDR3 comprises 13 residues. Here the CDR3 reads CASIAPSIDTQYF. In DNA form, the CDR3 reads TGCGCCAGCATAGCCCCATCCATAGATACGCAGTATTTT.

There are a few counts of this clone. This chain links TRBV18 with TRBJ2-7; weak D call: TRBD2 (5 bases). Germline assignment: CDR1 KGHSH and CDR2 LQKENI. The CDR3 length is 12 residues. V was trimmed by 6 bases and J by 3 bases, leaving 9 bases between them. DNA of the CDR3: TGTGCCAGCTCCCCCACTAGCTACGAGCAGTACTTC. Translating gives CASSPTSYEQYF.

In this sample, this clone turned up once. The chain is built from TRBV16 and TRBJ1-6; 9 positions agree with TRBD1. Germline CDR1 reads KGHSY; CDR2 reads FQNENV. The CDR3 has 15 amino acids. V lost 5 bases, J lost 9 bases, and 8 bases stayed unmatched. The CDR3 DNA reads TGTGCCAGCAGCTGGACAGGGGATGGGAGTTCACCCCTCCACTTT. It codes for CASSWTGDGSSPLHF.

The chain has TRBV10-3 and TRBJ1-1; tentatively, D is TRBD1 (6 bases). The CDR3 contains 11 residues. V shed 10 bases and J shed 6 bases, with 12 bases lying between them. Per the germline V gene, CDR1 is ENHRY and CDR2 is SYGVKD. In nucleotides, the CDR3 is TGTGCCACCGGGGGGGGCTCTGAAGCTTTCTTT. Its translation: CATGGGSEAFF.

The rearrangement uses TRBV6-1 and TRBJ2-5, with TRBD2 matching over 10 bases. The CDR3 is made up of 13 amino acids. V shed 11 bases and J 2 bases; nucleotides not matched to a gene: 5. The germline CDR1 and CDR2 sequences are MNHNS and SASEGT. The CDR3 DNA follows: TGTGCCGCTGAACTAGCGGGACAAGAGACCCAGTACTTC. Translating gives CAAELAGQETQYF.

The genes are TRBV5-1 and TRBJ2-7; the match to TRBD2 covers 7 bases. This CDR3 has 16 amino acids. V was clipped by 4 bases and J by 0 bases; unmatched bases: 10. CDR1 SGHRS and CDR2 YFSETQ come from the germline V gene. CDR3 nucleotides: TGCGCCAGCAGCGGAAACGAGCGGGACCCCTCCTACGAGCAGTACTTC. Protein: CASSGNERDPSYEQYF.

V gene TRBV30 combines with J gene TRBJ1-5; 10 nucleotides agree with TRBD1. The germline CDR1 and CDR2 sequences are GTSNPN and SVGIG (reference sequence). V lost 8 bases and J lost 5; bases outside the gene matches: 6. The CDR3 runs to 13 residues. The CDR3 is CATDRGPDQPQHF. The DNA of the CDR3 is TGTGCCACCGACAGGGGGCCAGATCAGCCCCAGCATTTT.

CDR3 protein: CASSQDFGPGGAYNEQFF. CDR3 coding DNA: TGCGCCAGCAGCCAAGATTTCGGCCCGGGGGGCGCCTACAATGAGCAGTTCTTC. The gene calls are TRBV4-1 and TRBJ2-1, with D possibly TRBD2 on 7 matching bases. There are 18 residues in the CDR3. V was pared by 0 bases and J by 2 bases, with 17 bases between. The germline V gene has CDR1 MGHRA and CDR2 YSYEKL.

The chain is built from TRBV14 and TRBJ2-1; 9 nucleotides align to TRBD2. The V gene's germline CDR1 is SGHDN and CDR2 FVKESK. The CDR3 contains 16 residues. The V and J ends lost 4 bases and 8 bases, in that order; junction bases with no gene match: 12. DNA of the CDR3: TGTGCCAGCAGCCTTGGGACTAGCAGATCGATCGATGAGCAGTTCTTC. Amino acid sequence: CASSLGTSRSIDEQFF.

This chain links TRBV5-1 with TRBJ1-5; D call uncertain. Germline loops: CDR1 SGHRS, CDR2 YFSETQ. The length of the CDR3 is 15 residues. The germline V and J ends were trimmed by 1 base and 2 bases, with 10 bases remaining between them. CDR3 region: CASSLTDSGNQPQHF. Here the CDR3 DNA reads TGCGCCAGCAGCTTGACAGATTCGGGCAATCAGCCCCAGCATTTT.

This clone occurred a few times. The J gene is TRBJ2-5, the V gene TRBV6-5; 7 positions match TRBD1. CDR1 MNHEY and CDR2 SVGAGI come from the germline V gene. Trimming cost V 5 bases and J 2 bases; bases outside gene matches: 5. This CDR3 has 14 residues. The CDR3 reads CASSPGTVQETQYF. The CDR3 DNA follows: TGTGCCAGCAGTCCCGGGACAGTTCAAGAGACCCAGTACTTC.

This chain connects TRBV19 to TRBJ2-5, with 7 nucleotides matching TRBD2. Germline CDR1 reads LNHDA; CDR2 reads SQIVND (reference sequence). The junction had 11 bases not matched to a gene; V was cut back by 3 bases and J by 4 bases. The CDR3 is 16 residues long. The CDR3 bases are TGTGCCAGTAGTATCATTTTAGCGGGCCCCGGAGAGACCCAGTACTTC. Amino acid sequence: CASSIILAGPGETQYF.